This T cell receptor (beta chain) was recovered during a study of OX40 agonist ivuxolimab in advanced cancers. Notes on the study in general: Still undetermined is the antigen specificity of the expanded peripheral T cells. Clonal expansion was among the lowest in partial responders at 0.1-3.0 mg/kg, especially CD8+.

Here immunoSEQ multiplex PCR was the method, and the copy in TCRdb shows in-frame clones only, minus some. The sample contains almost 15,000 clones, 80% of which appear only once. The length of the CDR3 is 16 residues. Germline V gives CDR1 MNHEY, CDR2 SMNVEV (reference sequence). With 2 bases removed from V and 2 bases from J, the gap between germline ends came to 10 bases. Autoimmune disease history or systemic immunosuppression disqualified patients. The study sampled blood at baseline, cycle 4 day 1, and cycle 7 day 1. As for this clone: Antigen unknown.

The chain recombines TRBV27 with TRBJ2-6, with unresolved D. The receptor was isolated from an adult with an advanced solid tumor such as melanoma, head and neck, liver or kidney cancer. The material was CD4+ or CD8+ T cells sorted from blood, obtained in a trial of the OX40 agonist ivuxolimab. The DNA for the CDR3 is TGTGCCAGCAGTTTACTTTTATCGACTGGGGCCAACGTCCTGACTTTC. Translated, it gives CASSLLLSTGANVLTF.